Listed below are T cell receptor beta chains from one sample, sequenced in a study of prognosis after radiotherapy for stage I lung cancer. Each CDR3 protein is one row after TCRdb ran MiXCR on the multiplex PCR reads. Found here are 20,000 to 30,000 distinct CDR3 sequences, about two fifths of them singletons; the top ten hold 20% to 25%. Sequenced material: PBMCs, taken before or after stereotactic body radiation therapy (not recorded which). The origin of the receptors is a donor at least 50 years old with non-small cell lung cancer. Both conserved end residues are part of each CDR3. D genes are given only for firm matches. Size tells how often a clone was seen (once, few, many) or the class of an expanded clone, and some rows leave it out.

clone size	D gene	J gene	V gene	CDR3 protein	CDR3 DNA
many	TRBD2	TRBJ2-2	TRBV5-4	CASSSLAGVGAGELFF	TGTGCCAGCAGCTCCTTAGCGGGAGTGGGCGCCGGGGAGCTGTTTTTT
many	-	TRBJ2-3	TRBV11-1	CASNRDKGGSTDTQYF	TGTGCCAGCAATCGAGATAAAGGAGGTAGCACAGATACGCAGTATTTT
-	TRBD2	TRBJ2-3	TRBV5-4	CATSLELAGGGDTQYF	TGTGCCACCTCCTTGGAACTAGCGGGAGGTGGAGATACGCAGTATTTT
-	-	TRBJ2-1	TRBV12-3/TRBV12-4	CASSGWGGHEHFF	TGTGCCAGCAGTGGGTGGGGGGGCCATGAGCATTTCTTC
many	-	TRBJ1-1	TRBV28	CASSYGGSTEAFF	TGTGCCAGCAGTTACGGGGGGAGCACTGAAGCTTTCTTT
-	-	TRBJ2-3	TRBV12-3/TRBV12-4	CASSSGSTYTQYF	TGTGCTAGCAGTAGCGGTAGCACATATACGCAGTATTTT
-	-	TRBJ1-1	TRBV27	CASSLVGGAPGEMNTEAFF	TGTGCCAGCAGTTTAGTAGGTGGGGCCCCCGGGGAGATGAACACTGAAGCTTTCTTT
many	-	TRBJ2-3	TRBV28	CASSLREAPKGDTQYF	TGTGCCAGCAGTTTAAGGGAGGCCCCAAAAGGAGATACGCAGTATTTT
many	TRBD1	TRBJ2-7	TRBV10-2	CASRGQVGSYEQYF	TGCGCCAGCAGGGGACAGGTCGGCTCCTACGAGCAGTACTTC
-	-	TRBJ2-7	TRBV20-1	CSAEATGGGGEQYF	TGCAGTGCTGAGGCCACAGGGGGGGGGGGCGAGCAGTACTTC
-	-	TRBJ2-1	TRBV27	CASSLRVSRENYNEQFF	TGTGCCAGCAGTTTACGGGTTTCCAGGGAGAATTACAATGAGCAGTTCTTC
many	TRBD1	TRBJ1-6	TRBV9	CASSVGTGYYNSPLHF	TGTGCCAGCAGCGTTGGGACAGGGTACTATAATTCACCCCTCCACTTT
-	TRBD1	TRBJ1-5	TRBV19	CASSIQGVFHLQHF	TGTGCCAGTAGTATTCAGGGGGTTTTTCATCTCCAGCATTTT
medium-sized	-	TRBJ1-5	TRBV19	CASSPGTQGLVAQHF	TGTGCCAGTAGTCCCGGGACCCAGGGGTTGGTGGCCCAGCATTTT
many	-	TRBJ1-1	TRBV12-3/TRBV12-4	CASSQQVLNTEAFF	TGTGCCAGCAGCCAACAGGTGTTGAACACTGAAGCTTTCTTT
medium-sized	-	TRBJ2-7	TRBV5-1	CASERGTEMAYEQYF	TGCGCCAGCGAACGTGGGACGGAAATGGCCTACGAGCAGTACTTC
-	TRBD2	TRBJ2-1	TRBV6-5	CSSSYSGLAYSSSYNEQFF	TGTTCCAGCAGTTACTCGGGACTAGCGTACTCGAGCTCCTACAATGAGCAGTTCTTC
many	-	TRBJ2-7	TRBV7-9	CASSEFGEQYF	TGTGCCAGCAGCGAATTCGGCGAGCAGTACTTC
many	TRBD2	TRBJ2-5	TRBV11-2	CASSLVGTSWTQYF	TGTGCCAGCAGCTTAGTGGGGACTAGTTGGACCCAGTACTTC
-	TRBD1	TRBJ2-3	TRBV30	CAWNMGQGNTDTQYF	TGTGCCTGGAATATGGGACAGGGGAACACAGATACGCAGTATTTT
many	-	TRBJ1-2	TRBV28	CASSSGGGYGYTF	TGTGCCAGCAGTTCAGGAGGCGGCTATGGCTACACCTTC
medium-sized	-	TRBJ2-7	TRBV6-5	CASSYSTAGEQYF	TGTGCCAGCAGTTACTCGACCGCGGGCGAGCAGTACTTC
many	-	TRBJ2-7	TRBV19	CASSIDIGLPYEQYF	TGTGCCAGTAGTATAGATATTGGACTGCCCTACGAGCAGTACTTC
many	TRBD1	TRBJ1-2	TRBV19	CASSRPTGGKYGYTF	TGTGCCAGTAGTAGACCGACAGGGGGCAAGTATGGCTACACCTTC
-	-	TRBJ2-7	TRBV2	CASSEARGSYEQYF	TGTGCCAGCAGTGAAGCTAGAGGGAGTTACGAGCAGTACTTC
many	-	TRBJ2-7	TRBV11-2	CASSLGAGLTYEQYF	TGTGCCAGCAGCTTAGGGGCGGGCTTGACCTACGAGCAGTACTTC
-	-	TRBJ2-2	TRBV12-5	CASGRWDTGELFF	TGTGCTAGTGGTAGGTGGGACACCGGGGAGCTGTTTTTT
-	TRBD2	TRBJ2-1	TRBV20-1	CSASLLAGGPSFTNEQFF	TGCAGTGCTAGCCTCCTAGCGGGAGGGCCCTCATTCACCAATGAGCAGTTCTTC
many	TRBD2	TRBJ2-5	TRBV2	CASSVGGARETQYF	TGTGCCAGCAGTGTCGGGGGGGCGCGGGAGACCCAGTACTTC
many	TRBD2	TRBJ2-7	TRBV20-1	CSARDPSGSSYEQYF	TGCAGTGCTAGAGATCCCAGCGGGAGTTCCTACGAGCAGTACTTC
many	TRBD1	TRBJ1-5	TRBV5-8	CASSSGQGYNQPQHF	TGTGCCAGCAGCTCGGGACAGGGGTACAATCAGCCCCAGCATTTT
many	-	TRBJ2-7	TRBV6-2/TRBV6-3	CASSYFAYEQYF	TGTGCCAGCAGTTACTTTGCCTACGAGCAGTACTTC
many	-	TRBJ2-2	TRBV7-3	CASSFLQTGELFF	TGTGCCAGCAGCTTCCTGCAGACCGGGGAGCTGTTTTTT
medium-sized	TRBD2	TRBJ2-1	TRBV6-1	CASSPTSGASYNEQFF	TGTGCCAGCAGTCCAACTAGCGGGGCATCCTACAATGAGCAGTTCTTC
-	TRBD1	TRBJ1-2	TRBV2	CPSSTGTAQSCYTF	TGTCCCAGCAGTACTGGGACAGCGCAAAGCTGCTACACCTTC
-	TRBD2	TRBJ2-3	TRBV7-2	CASSLALGRSDTQYF	TGTGCCAGCAGCTTAGCTCTCGGGAGGAGTGATACGCAGTATTTT
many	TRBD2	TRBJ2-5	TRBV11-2	CASSPGTSGSQTQYF	TGTGCCAGCAGCCCCGGGACTAGCGGGAGTCAGACCCAGTACTTC
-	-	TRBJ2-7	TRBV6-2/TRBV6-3	CVSSYISPYDSSSYEQCF	TGTGTCAGCAGTTACATCTCTCCCTATGACTCCAGCTCCTACGAGCAGTGCTTC